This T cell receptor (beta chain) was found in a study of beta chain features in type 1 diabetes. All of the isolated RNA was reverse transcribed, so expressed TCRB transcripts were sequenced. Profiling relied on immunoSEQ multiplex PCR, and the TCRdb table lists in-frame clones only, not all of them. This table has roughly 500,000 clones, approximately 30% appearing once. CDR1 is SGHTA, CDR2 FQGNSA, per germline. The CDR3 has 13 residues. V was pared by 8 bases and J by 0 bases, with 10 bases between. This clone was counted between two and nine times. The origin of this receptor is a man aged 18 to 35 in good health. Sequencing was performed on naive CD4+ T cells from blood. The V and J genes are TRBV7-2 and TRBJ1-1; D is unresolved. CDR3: CASSMALNTEAFF. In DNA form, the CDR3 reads TGTGCCAGCTCAATGGCCCTGAACACTGAAGCTTTCTTT.